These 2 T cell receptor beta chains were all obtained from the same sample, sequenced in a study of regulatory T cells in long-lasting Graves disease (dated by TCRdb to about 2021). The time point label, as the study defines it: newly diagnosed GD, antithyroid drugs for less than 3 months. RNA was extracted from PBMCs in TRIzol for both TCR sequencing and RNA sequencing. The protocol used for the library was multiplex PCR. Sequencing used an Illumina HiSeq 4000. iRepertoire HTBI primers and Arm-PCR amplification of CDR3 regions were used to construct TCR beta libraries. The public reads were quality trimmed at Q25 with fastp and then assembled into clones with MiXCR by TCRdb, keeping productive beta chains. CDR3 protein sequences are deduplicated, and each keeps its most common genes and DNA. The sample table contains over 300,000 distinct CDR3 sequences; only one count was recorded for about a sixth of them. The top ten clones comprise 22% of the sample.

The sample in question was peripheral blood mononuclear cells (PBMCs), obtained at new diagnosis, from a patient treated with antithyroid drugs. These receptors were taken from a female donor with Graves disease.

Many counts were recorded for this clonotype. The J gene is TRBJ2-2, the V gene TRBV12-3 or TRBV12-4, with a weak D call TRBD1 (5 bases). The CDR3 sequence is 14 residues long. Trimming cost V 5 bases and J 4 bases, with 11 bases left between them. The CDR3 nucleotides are TGTGCCAGCAGTATCGACAGAACCACCGGGGAGCTGTTTTTT. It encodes CASSIDRTTGELFF.

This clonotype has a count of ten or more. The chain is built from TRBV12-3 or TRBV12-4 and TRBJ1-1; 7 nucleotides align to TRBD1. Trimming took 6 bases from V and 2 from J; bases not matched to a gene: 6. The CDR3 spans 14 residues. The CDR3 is CASSRGDSNTEAFF. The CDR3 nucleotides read TGTGCCAGCAGCCGAGGGGACAGCAACACTGAAGCTTTCTTT.